This TCR beta chain was sequenced for a study of T-cell memory formation after mild COVID-19. At the level of the study: In these data, TCR clusters were largely donor specific. Points from the study as a whole: Most CD4+ clones that shrank were in CM and EM, while CD8+ ones turned up in EMRA. The appearance of some responding clones in pre-infection memory suggested that cross-reactive memory joined.

In this sample, this clonotype turned up many times. Antigen: not known. It was 5'RACE with constant-segment primers that produced the TCR alpha and TCR beta cDNA libraries, which carried sample barcodes and UMIs. TCRdb processed the 5' RACE reads anew with MiXCR; each CDR3 protein has one entry. The sample shows about 140,000 distinct CDR3 sequences, roughly a fifth of them seen only once. This CDR3 spans 13 amino acids. Germline V gene data show CDR1 as DFQATT and CDR2 as SNEGSKA (reference sequence). V was clipped by 8 bases and J by 8 bases; unmatched bases: 11. The chain uses TRBV20-1 and TRBJ1-1, with 10 bases lining up with TRBD1. The TCR was taken from an adult woman who had mild COVID-19 (a few samples of this study predate the infection). Cell type and time point are not known. Sequenced input: PBMCs or a T cell subset sorted from them (not recorded which). This CDR3 is CSPSRDRGQEAFF. In DNA, the CDR3 is TGCAGTCCTTCCCGGGACAGGGGCCAGGAAGCTTTCTTT.